This T cell receptor (beta chain) was recovered during a study of cytomegalovirus exposure and HLA in healthy donors. The wider study: Findings of an earlier analysis included some 120 million unique TCR beta sequences from some 180 million T cells. Early released data comprised some 85 million unique TCRs from HLA-typed donors.

Note on this clone: The target antigen is unknown.

CDR3 length: 14 amino acids. The ends lost 4 bases at V and 3 bases at J; junction bases unmatched: 3. Per germline, CDR1 SGHRS and CDR2 YFSETQ. The PCR was carried out with 60 Vbeta primers and 13 Jbeta primers. Some clones are missing from TCRdb's copy, which holds only in-frame ones; the method was immunoSEQ multiplex PCR. The sample shows about 190,000 clones, roughly 80% of them seen only once. Findings and caveats of the study: A later look showed TCR association rates differing by HLA locus, highest for DRB1 and lowest for HLA-C.

The genes are TRBV5-1 and TRBJ1-2; 10 nucleotides line up with TRBD1. The receptor was derived from a young woman in good health and CMV-seronegative. Sequenced material: PBMCs. The CDR3 DNA follows: TGCGCCAGCAGCGAAGACAGGGGGCACTATGGCTACACCTTC. This codes for CASSEDRGHYGYTF.